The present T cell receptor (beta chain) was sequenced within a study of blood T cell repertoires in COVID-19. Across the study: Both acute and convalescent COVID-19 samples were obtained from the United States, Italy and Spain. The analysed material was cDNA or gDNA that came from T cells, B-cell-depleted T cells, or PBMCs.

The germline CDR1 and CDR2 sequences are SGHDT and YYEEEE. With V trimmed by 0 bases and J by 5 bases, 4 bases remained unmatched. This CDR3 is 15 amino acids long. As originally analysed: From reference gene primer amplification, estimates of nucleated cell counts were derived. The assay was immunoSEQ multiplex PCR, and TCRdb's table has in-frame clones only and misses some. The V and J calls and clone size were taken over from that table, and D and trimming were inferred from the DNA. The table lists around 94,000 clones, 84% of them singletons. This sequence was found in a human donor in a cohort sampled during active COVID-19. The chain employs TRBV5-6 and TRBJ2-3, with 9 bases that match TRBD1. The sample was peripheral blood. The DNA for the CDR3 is TGTGCCAGCAGCTTGGGAGGACAGGGGATAGATACGCAGTATTTT. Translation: CASSLGGQGIDTQYF.